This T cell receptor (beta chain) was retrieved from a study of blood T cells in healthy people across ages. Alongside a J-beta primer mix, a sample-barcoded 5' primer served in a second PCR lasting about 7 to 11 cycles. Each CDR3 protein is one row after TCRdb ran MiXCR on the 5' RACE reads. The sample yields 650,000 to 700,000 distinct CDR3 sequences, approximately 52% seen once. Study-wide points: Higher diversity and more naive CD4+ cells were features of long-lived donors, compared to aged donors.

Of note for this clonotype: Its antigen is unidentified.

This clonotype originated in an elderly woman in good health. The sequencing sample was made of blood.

The CDR3 nucleotides are TGTGCCAGCAGCTTAAGAGACGGCCAAGAGACCCAGTACTTC. Translating gives CASSLRDGQETQYF. V is TRBV7-6 and J is TRBJ2-5; D is uncertain. Trimming shortened V by 2 bases and J by 1 base, and 8 bases separated the two germline ends. The CDR3 sequence is 14 residues long. Germline V CDR1 and CDR2: SGHVS, FNYEAQ.